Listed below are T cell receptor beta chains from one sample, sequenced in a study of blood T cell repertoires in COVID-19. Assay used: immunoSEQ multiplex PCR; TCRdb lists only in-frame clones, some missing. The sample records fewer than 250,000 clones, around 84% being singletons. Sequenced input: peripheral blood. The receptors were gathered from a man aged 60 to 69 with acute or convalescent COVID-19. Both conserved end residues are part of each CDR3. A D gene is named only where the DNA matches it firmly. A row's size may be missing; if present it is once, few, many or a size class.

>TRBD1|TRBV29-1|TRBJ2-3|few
CSVEVGDRGNTDTQYF
TGCAGCGTTGAAGTGGGGGACAGGGGGAACACAGATACGCAGTATTTT
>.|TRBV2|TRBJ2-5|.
CASSELVSGGLQETQYF
TGTGCCAGCAGTGAATTGGTTTCGGGGGGCCTCCAAGAGACCCAGTACTTC
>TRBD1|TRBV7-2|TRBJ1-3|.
CASSLASGTGAGNTIYF
TGTGCCAGCAGCTTAGCCTCTGGGACAGGGGCTGGAAACACCATATATTTT
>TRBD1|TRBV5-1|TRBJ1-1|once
CASSVTGADTEAFF
TGCGCCAGCAGCGTGACAGGGGCGGACACTGAAGCTTTCTTT
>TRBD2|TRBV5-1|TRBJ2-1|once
CASSLGSGGYNEQFF
TGCGCCAGCAGCTTGGGTAGCGGGGGCTACAATGAGCAGTTCTTC
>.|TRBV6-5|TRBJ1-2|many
CATTESFLYGYTF
TGTGCCACTACCGAGAGTTTCCTCTATGGCTACACCTTC
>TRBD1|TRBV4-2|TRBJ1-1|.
CASSHQIGTGPNTEAFF
TGTGCCAGCAGCCATCAAATAGGGACAGGGCCTAACACTGAAGCTTTCTTT
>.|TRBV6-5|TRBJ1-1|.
CATFPGLLNTEAFF
TGTGCCACCTTTCCGGGACTCCTGAACACTGAAGCTTTCTTT
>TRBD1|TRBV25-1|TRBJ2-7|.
CASSGRQGFYEQYF
TGTGCCAGCAGTGGGCGACAGGGATTCTACGAGCAGTACTTC
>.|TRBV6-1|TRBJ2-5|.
CASSDRGRQETQYF
TGTGCCAGCAGTGACAGGGGACGTCAAGAGACCCAGTACTTC
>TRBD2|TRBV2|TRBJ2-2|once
CATRTSGGPTGELFF
TGTGCCACCAGGACTAGCGGGGGCCCCACCGGGGAGCTGTTTTTT
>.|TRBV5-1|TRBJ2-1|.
CASSLVPSDYNEQFF
TGCGCCAGCAGCTTGGTTCCTAGCGACTACAATGAGCAGTTCTTC
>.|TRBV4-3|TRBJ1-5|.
CASSQDPVWGGPSANQPQHF
TGCGCCAGCAGCCAAGATCCGGTCTGGGGGGGCCCTTCTGCCAATCAGCCCCAGCATTTT
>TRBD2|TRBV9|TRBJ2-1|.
CASSVDPGGPGNEQFF
TGTGCCAGCAGCGTAGATCCGGGGGGGCCGGGGAATGAGCAGTTCTTC
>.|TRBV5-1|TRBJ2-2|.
CASARGAPNTGELFF
TGCGCCAGCGCACGGGGGGCCCCGAACACCGGGGAGCTGTTTTTT
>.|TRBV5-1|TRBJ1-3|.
CASSLGIGGINSGNTIYF
TGCGCCAGCAGCTTGGGAATAGGGGGAATCAACTCTGGAAACACCATATATTTT
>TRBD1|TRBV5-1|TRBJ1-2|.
CASSITGTGGVYGYTF
TGCGCCAGCAGCATCACCGGGACAGGGGGCGTCTATGGCTACACCTTC
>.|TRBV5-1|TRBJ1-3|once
CASSPLGSGNTIYF
TGCGCCAGCAGCCCCCTAGGCTCTGGAAACACCATATATTTT
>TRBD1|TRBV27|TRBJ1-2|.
CASSLQGGNPTGEGYTF
TGTGCCAGCAGTTTACAGGGGGGAAACCCGACAGGGGAAGGCTACACCTTC
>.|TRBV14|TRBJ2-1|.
CASSQRGWSYNEQFF
TGTGCCAGCAGCCAAAGAGGGTGGTCCTACAATGAGCAGTTCTTC
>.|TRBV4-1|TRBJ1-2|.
CASSQVSREGQGYTF
TGCGCCAGCAGCCAGGTATCCAGGGAAGGTCAAGGCTACACCTTC
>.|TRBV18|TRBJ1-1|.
CASSLHTGEANTEAFF
TGTGCCAGCTCTCTTCATACAGGAGAAGCGAACACTGAAGCTTTCTTT
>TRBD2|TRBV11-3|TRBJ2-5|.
CASSPERGRGTQYF
TGTGCCAGCAGCCCTGAGCGGGGCCGGGGGACCCAGTACTTC
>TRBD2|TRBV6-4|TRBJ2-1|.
CASSDSKRGSYNEQFF
TGTGCCAGCAGTGACTCGAAGCGGGGGAGCTACAATGAGCAGTTCTTC
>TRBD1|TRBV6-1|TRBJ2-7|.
CASSASRDRRLYEQYF
TGTGCCAGCAGTGCTAGCCGGGACAGGAGATTATACGAGCAGTACTTC
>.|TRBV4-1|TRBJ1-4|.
CASSQRQGLEKLFF
TGCGCCAGCAGCCAGAGGCAGGGGCTGGAAAAACTGTTTTTT
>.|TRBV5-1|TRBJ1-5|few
CASSLEGEGPYQPQHF
TGCGCCAGCAGCTTGGAAGGGGAGGGCCCTTATCAGCCCCAGCATTTT
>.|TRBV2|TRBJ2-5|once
CASSESRGGQQTQYF
TGTGCCAGCAGTGAATCGAGGGGGGGGCAACAGACCCAGTACTTC
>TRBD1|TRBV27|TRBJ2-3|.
CASSLGQGITTDTQYF
TGTGCCAGCAGCCTAGGACAGGGCATAACCACAGATACGCAGTATTTT
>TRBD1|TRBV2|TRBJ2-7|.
CASSGDRGREQYF
TGTGCCAGCAGTGGTGACAGGGGCCGCGAGCAGTACTTC
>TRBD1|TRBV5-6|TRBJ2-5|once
CASSFGQAQKETQYF
TGTGCCAGCAGCTTTGGACAGGCACAAAAAGAGACCCAGTACTTC
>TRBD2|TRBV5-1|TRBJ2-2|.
CASSFLTSGGRELFF
TGCGCCAGCAGCTTTCTAACTAGCGGGGGGCGAGAGCTGTTTTTT
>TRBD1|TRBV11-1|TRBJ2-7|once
CASSTPGQPYEQYF
TGTGCCAGCAGCACACCGGGACAGCCCTACGAGCAGTACTTC
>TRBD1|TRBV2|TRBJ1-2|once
CASSIQGNYGYTF
TGTGCCAGCAGTATACAGGGGAACTATGGCTACACCTTC
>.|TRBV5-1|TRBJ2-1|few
CASSLALRLALGNEQFF
TGCGCCAGCAGCTTGGCGCTACGGCTAGCTTTGGGTAATGAGCAGTTCTTC